A single sample gave rise to the 29 T cell receptor beta chains below, sequenced in a study of shared T cell receptors in the human thymus. Assay used: immunoSEQ multiplex PCR; TCRdb lists only in-frame clones, some missing. Counted here are 720,000 or so clones, approximately 83% occurring once; the ten biggest clones make up roughly 0.01%. The same data also went into a second study, on human thymus T cells.

Sequencing used thymocytes. The receptor set was obtained from a girl under three years old with a congenital heart defect.

In DNA, the CDR3 is TGTGCCAGCAACATACAGGGGCCAATCTCCTACAATGAGCAGTTCTTC. Translation: CASNIQGPISYNEQFF. The chain links TRBV28 to TRBJ2-1; 7 positions match TRBD1. V lost 7 bases, J lost 0 bases, and 9 bases stayed unmatched. CDR1 MDHEN and CDR2 SYDVKM come from the germline V gene. The CDR3 contains 16 residues. Variable domain in full (rest from reference TRBV28 and TRBJ2-1): DVKVTQSSRYLVKRTGEKVFLECVQDMDHENMFWYRQDPGLGLRLIYFSYDVKMKEKGDIPEGYSVSREKKERFSLILESASTNQTSMYLCASNIQGPISYNEQFFGPGTRLTVL.

The chain combines TRBV12-5 with TRBJ2-1; D is possibly TRBD2 (5 bases). The germline gives CDR1 LGHNT, CDR2 FRNRAP. Trimming cost V 5 bases and J 10 bases, with 9 bases left between them. This CDR3 contains 11 residues. The CDR3 spells CASGQSGEQFF. As DNA, the CDR3 is TGTGCTAGTGGTCAATCGGGAGAGCAGTTCTTC.

The rearrangement joins TRBV20-1 to TRBJ1-1; D is unresolved. Trimming removed 6 bases from V and 10 bases from J, with 15 bases in between. CDR1 and CDR2 (germline): DFQATT, SNEGSKA (reference sequence). The CDR3 spans 11 residues. The CDR3 DNA is TGCAGTGCCACGGGAAGCCGTCGAGCTTTCTTT. This codes for CSATGSRRAFF.

The rearrangement uses TRBV29-1 and TRBJ1-1; no clear D gene. The CDR3 consists of 11 residues. Trimming took 3 bases from V and 11 from J, leaving 13 bases between them. In germline, CDR1 is SQVTM, CDR2 ANQGSEA. For the CDR3, the DNA is TGCAGCGTTGAGGGCTGGGGAGGTGCTTTCTTT. Translating it yields CSVEGWGGAFF.

This clone was counted a few times. The J gene is TRBJ1-1, the V gene TRBV10-3; TRBD1 matches at 7 bases. V was clipped by 2 bases and J by 3 bases; unmatched bases: 3. The CDR3 consists of 14 residues. Per germline, CDR1 ENHRY and CDR2 SYGVKD. Here the CDR3 reads CAISEGDSYTEAFF. The CDR3 DNA sequence: TGTGCCATCAGTGAGGGGGACAGTTACACTGAAGCTTTCTTT.

The chain has TRBV11-2 and TRBJ1-5, with D uncertain. CDR1 SGHAT and CDR2 FQNNGV come from the germline V gene. V gave up 5 bases and J gave up 1 base, with 15 bases separating them. This CDR3 has 16 residues. The CDR3 DNA is TGTGCCAGCAGCCGCGGGATTTATGGGAGCAATCAGCCCCAGCATTTT. It codes for CASSRGIYGSNQPQHF.

This clone is a singleton in its sample. V and J are TRBV6-5 and TRBJ2-5, with D possibly being TRBD2 (5 bases). The CDR3 covers 16 residues. Looked up from germline, CDR1 is MNHEY and CDR2 is SVGAGI. Trimming shortened V by 4 bases and J by 3 bases, and 18 bases separated the two germline ends. CDR3 nucleotides: TGTGCCAGCAGTTCCCCCGCTCGGACGGAGGAAGAGACCCAGTACTTC. Protein: CASSSPARTEEETQYF.

The table lists this clone with a count of one. V is TRBV7-8 and J is TRBJ2-7, with 7 nucleotides matching TRBD1. CDR3 size: 16 residues. The germline gives CDR1 SGHVS, CDR2 FQNEAQ. The V gene end was trimmed by 5 bases and the J gene end by 4 bases; junction bases not matched to a gene: 14. CDR3 region: CASSQPYPGTAYEQYF. In DNA form, the CDR3 reads TGTGCCAGCAGCCAACCGTACCCTGGGACAGCATACGAGCAGTACTTC.

The rearrangement links TRBV28 to TRBJ2-2; TRBD1 aligns across 10 bases. In germline, CDR1 is MDHEN, CDR2 SYDVKM. V lost 6 bases, J lost 5 bases, and 12 bases stayed unmatched. The CDR3 loop spans 17 amino acids. The CDR3 loop is CASSSFQDRGGTGELFF. Written as DNA, the CDR3 is TGTGCCAGCAGCAGTTTCCAGGACAGGGGGGGAACCGGGGAGCTGTTTTTT.

This chain connects TRBV5-6 to TRBJ1-6, with D possibly matching TRBD1 (5 bases). Germline V gene sequence: CDR1 SGHDT, CDR2 YYEEEE. Trimming removed 0 bases at V and 3 bases at J, with 10 bases between. The CDR3 contains 16 residues. CDR3: CASSLVGAVYNSPLHF. The CDR3 DNA is TGTGCCAGCAGCTTGGTTGGGGCCGTCTATAATTCACCCCTCCACTTT.

The chain uses TRBV9 and TRBJ2-1; 9 bases are a match to TRBD2. The CDR3 sequence is 15 residues long. The J segment lost 9 bases and the V segment lost 3 bases, leaving 10 bases of the junction unmatched. Germline V lookup: CDR1 SGDLS, CDR2 YYNGEE. The CDR3 DNA reads as TGTGCCAGCAGCGCCCAGCGGGGGGCGGGTGGTGAGCAGTTCTTC. It yields the protein CASSAQRGAGGEQFF.

This chain connects TRBV6-5 to TRBJ2-7, with TRBD1 as a possible D gene (6 bases). Trimming took 2 bases from V and 4 from J, leaving 18 bases between them. CDR3 length equals 16 residues. Germline loops: CDR1 MNHEY, CDR2 SVGAGI. The CDR3 reads CASSYAPGVESYEQYF. The CDR3 coding sequence is TGTGCCAGCAGTTACGCCCCAGGGGTGGAAAGTTACGAGCAGTACTTC.

The CDR3 coding sequence is TGTGCCAGCAGCTTGGATGGCGAGGCGGGAGGAAACACCATATATTTT. This sequence encodes CASSLDGEAGGNTIYF. V and J are TRBV5-4 and TRBJ1-3; D unclear. The V end lost 0 bases, the J end lost 4 bases, and 14 bases lay between the germline ends. This CDR3 is 16 amino acids long. Looked up from germline, CDR1 is SGHNT and CDR2 is YYREEE (reference sequence).

CDR3 region: CASSPRGPGEAFF. CDR3 coding DNA: TGCGCCAGCAGCCCACGCGGTCCTGGTGAAGCTTTCTTT. The rearrangement links TRBV5-1 to TRBJ1-1; no clear D gene. The CDR3 covers 13 residues. Trimming shortened V by 4 bases and J by 7 bases, and 14 bases separated the two germline ends. Per germline, CDR1 SGHRS and CDR2 YFSETQ.

This chain joins TRBV9 and TRBJ1-6; unclear D gene. This CDR3 contains 14 residues. Trimming took off 3 bases at V and 10 bases at J, with 14 bases between the two ends. Looked up from germline, CDR1 is SGDLS and CDR2 is YYNGEE. CDR3 sequence reads: CASSAPGRRSPLHF. CDR3 bases: TGTGCCAGCAGCGCTCCGGGGAGACGCTCACCCCTCCACTTT.

The J gene is TRBJ1-6, the V gene TRBV19, with D uncertain. Trimming took 6 bases from V and 7 from J, leaving 10 bases between them. The germline gives CDR1 LNHDA, CDR2 SQIVND (reference sequence). The CDR3 spans 13 residues. The CDR3 region has the DNA TGTGCCAGTAGGGGCGCTCCCAATTCACCCCTCCACTTT. Amino acid sequence: CASRGAPNSPLHF.

The chain employs TRBV18 and TRBJ2-5, with 9 nucleotides matching TRBD2. The V and J ends lost 0 bases and 1 base, in that order; junction bases with no gene match: 9. The germline gives CDR1 KGHSH, CDR2 LQKENI. The CDR3 has 18 amino acids. Written as DNA, the CDR3 is TGTGCCAGCTCACCACCGACGGGGCTAGCGGGGCCCCAAGAGACCCAGTACTTC. Protein: CASSPPTGLAGPQETQYF.

The V and J genes are TRBV18 and TRBJ1-5; weak D call: TRBD1 (6 bases). CDR1 is KGHSH, CDR2 LQKENI, per germline. The CDR3 extends over 15 amino acids. V was shortened by 4 bases and J by 4 bases, with 14 bases between the two germline ends. This CDR3 is CASSRETGPNQPQHF. CDR3 nucleotides: TGTGCCAGCTCACGCGAGACAGGCCCGAATCAGCCCCAGCATTTT.

This clone was recorded once. The chain employs TRBV4-1 and TRBJ2-5, with 9 bases identical to TRBD1. Gene TRBJ2-7 matches the end of the DNA better, so the J call may be wrong. CDR3 length equals 18 residues. CDR1 and CDR2 (germline): MGHRA, YSYEKL. Here the CDR3 reads CASSQEGRGTGRRYEQYF. The CDR3 coding sequence is TGCGCCAGCAGCCAAGAAGGCCGCGGGACAGGGCGTCGGTACGAGCAGTACTTC.

The V and J genes are TRBV25-1 and TRBJ1-2; TRBD1 matches at 7 bases. CDR3 length: 14 residues. The V segment lost 1 base and the J segment 4 bases; nucleotides outside the gene matches: 3. CDR1 and CDR2 (germline): MGHDK, SYGVNS. This chain's CDR3 is CASSEWWDSYGYTF. CDR3 sequence (DNA): TGTGCCAGCAGTGAATGGTGGGACAGCTATGGCTACACCTTC.

The V gene is TRBV19, the J gene TRBJ1-1; 7 positions match TRBD1. CDR1 and CDR2 (germline): LNHDA, SQIVND (reference sequence). The CDR3 is 14 amino acids. V was pared by 3 bases and J by 6 bases, with 7 bases of the junction left unmatched. CDR3 bases: TGTGCCAGTAGTATTAACAGGGGCTTCCCTGAAGCTTTCTTT. Translated: CASSINRGFPEAFF.

The chain combines TRBV5-1 with TRBJ2-1, with TRBD1 matching over 8 bases. With 5 bases clipped from V and 4 bases from J, the junction kept 5 bases outside the gene matches. CDR1 is SGHRS, CDR2 YFSETQ, per germline. The CDR3 is 14 residues long. The CDR3 DNA sequence: TGCGCCAGCAGTACTGGGACAGGATACAATGAGCAGTTCTTC. Its translation: CASSTGTGYNEQFF.

The V and J genes are TRBV4-3 and TRBJ2-7; no firm D call. The CDR3 is 14 amino acids. V lost 1 base, J lost 0 bases, and 7 bases lay in between. Germline V gene data show CDR1 as LGHNA and CDR2 as YSLEER. In nucleotides, the CDR3 is TGCGCCAGCAGCCAAGGTCACAGCTCCTACGAGCAGTACTTC. The encoded protein is CASSQGHSSYEQYF.

J is TRBJ1-4 and V is TRBV7-9; TRBD1 matches at 7 bases. The germline gives CDR1 SEHNR, CDR2 FQNEAQ (reference sequence). The CDR3 totals 14 residues. The V segment lost 11 bases and the J segment 7 bases; nucleotides outside the gene matches: 13. The CDR3 coding sequence is TGTGCCGGCGGATTCGGGACAGATAGTGAAAAACTGTTTTTT. Amino acid sequence: CAGGFGTDSEKLFF.

This chain uses TRBV2 with TRBJ1-1; TRBD1 matches 7 bases. Germline V gives CDR1 SNHLY, CDR2 FYNNEI. V lost 7 bases to trimming and J lost 5 bases; unmatched junction nucleotides: 10. The CDR3 consists of 14 residues. The CDR3 protein is CASTLSSGGTEAFF. The CDR3 DNA reads as TGTGCCAGCACTCTATCATCAGGGGGGACTGAAGCTTTCTTT.

CDR3 nucleotide sequence: TGCAGCGTCCGGACAGGGGGCTTAAACGAGCAGTACTTC. This translates into CSVRTGGLNEQYF. The chain carries TRBV29-1 and TRBJ2-7; 11 nucleotides line up with TRBD1. Germline CDR1 is SQVTM and CDR2 is ANQGSEA. J gave up 5 bases and V 6 bases, and 6 bases lay outside the gene matches. CDR3 length: 13 residues.

The chain carries TRBV27 and TRBJ2-1; possibly TRBD1 for D (5 bases). CDR1 MNHEY and CDR2 SMNVEV come from the germline V gene (reference sequence). The CDR3 length is 13 residues. V was shortened by 4 bases and J by 5 bases, with 9 bases between the two germline ends. DNA of the CDR3: TGTGCCAGCAGTTCAGGGCCGAACAATGAGCAGTTCTTC. This encodes CASSSGPNNEQFF.

The rearrangement links TRBV14 to TRBJ1-2; possibly TRBD1 for D (5 bases). CDR3 length equals 16 residues. Trimming stripped 4 bases from V and 0 bases from J, with 15 bases between. Germline V gene sequence: CDR1 SGHDN, CDR2 FVKESK. DNA for the CDR3: TGTGCCAGCAGCCCTACCCCGGGGGTAACTAACTATGGCTACACCTTC. Its translation is CASSPTPGVTNYGYTF.

The chain is built from TRBV5-6 and TRBJ1-1; 7 positions match TRBD1. Trimming removed 7 bases from V and 5 bases from J; junction bases left unmatched: 11. Germline CDR1 is SGHDT and CDR2 is YYEEEE. This CDR3 contains 14 residues. The CDR3 DNA sequence: TGTGCCAGCCTACAGGAACAGGGGAAGACTGAAGCTTTCTTT. Translation: CASLQEQGKTEAFF. Full variable domain (outside the CDR3, taken from reference TRBV5-6 and TRBJ1-1): DAGVTQSPTHLIKTRGQQVTLRCSPKSGHDTVSWYQQALGQGPQFIFQYYEEEERQRGNFPDRFSGHQFPNYSSELNVNALLLGDSALYLCASLQEQGKTEAFFGQGTRLTVV.